These T cell receptor beta chains were read from a single sample in a study of OX40 agonist ivuxolimab in advanced cancers. Sequencing used immunoSEQ multiplex PCR; TCRdb keeps in-frame clones, though not all of them. The data show tens of thousands of clones, with around four fifths seen just once and approximately 10% held by the top ten. The sequencing here drew on CD4+ or CD8+ T cells sorted from blood, taken in a trial of the OX40 agonist ivuxolimab. The receptors originated from an adult with an advanced solid tumor such as melanoma, head and neck, liver or kidney cancer. The conserved cysteine and the conserved F or W are not part of the CDR3 here.

v_call: TRBV5-4; cdr3_aa: ASSLGGNSPLH
v_call: TRBV4-3; cdr3_aa: ASSQGATTDTQY
v_call: TRBV4-2; cdr3_aa: ASSQDAGGPDTQY
v_call: TRBV4-1; cdr3_aa: ASSQDSGGGETQY
v_call: TRBV4-1; cdr3_aa: ASSPAGGQGGTYEQY
v_call: TRBV5-1; cdr3_aa: ASSLRGRTGGNTEAF
v_call: TRBV5-6; cdr3_aa: ASSLAGQGFRSPLH
v_call: TRBV7-6; cdr3_aa: ASSFAPEGQGYNSPLH
v_call: TRBV7-9; cdr3_aa: ASSLNGYT
v_call: TRBV7-9; cdr3_aa: ASSLEGTLLNTEAF
v_call: TRBV6-1; cdr3_aa: ASSDPGNEQY
v_call: TRBV6-6; cdr3_aa: ASSYQQRAF
v_call: TRBV7-9; cdr3_aa: ASVQRAPGNTIY
v_call: TRBV2; cdr3_aa: ASSEAWGGLYEQY
v_call: TRBV6-1; cdr3_aa: ASSPAGGPYEQY
v_call: TRBV11-2; cdr3_aa: ASSSPQENEKLF
v_call: TRBV9; cdr3_aa: ASSVVTGLNYGYT
v_call: TRBV4-2; cdr3_aa: ASSQPSLDTIY
v_call: TRBV29-1; cdr3_aa: SVATREAF
v_call: TRBV27; cdr3_aa: ASSPLYRGRANEKLF
v_call: TRBV15; cdr3_aa: ATSRGTSGGDTQY
v_call: TRBV6-4; cdr3_aa: ASSPLGTGALRYGQY
v_call: TRBV5-4; cdr3_aa: ASSQGADTGEQY
v_call: TRBV30; cdr3_aa: AWSVDMSFYNEQF
v_call: TRBV4-3; cdr3_aa: ASSQDRSGTDTQY
v_call: TRBV11-2; cdr3_aa: ASSSPRARYEQY